The 17 T cell receptor beta chains listed next were all sequenced from one sample in a study of blood T cell repertoires in COVID-19 (dated by TCRdb to the early 2020s). Libraries came from the immunoSEQ multiplex PCR assay. This immuneACCESS table, as held by TCRdb, lists in-frame sequences with V and J called but not all clones. Of the missing ones, under half trace to an unresolved V gene in checked studies; the others have no known cause. This sample lists hundreds of thousands of clones; roughly 90% were detected once. The top ten clonotypes cover about a tenth of the sample. Sequencing was performed on PBMCs or T cells enriched from blood (not recorded which). The source of these receptors is a woman aged 25 to 45 who had recovered from COVID-19.

The V and J genes are TRBV2 and TRBJ1-1, with 10 bases that match TRBD1. The CDR3 covers 14 residues. After removal of 5 bases from V and 2 bases from J, the junction contained 2 bases not matched to a gene. Germline loops: CDR1 SNHLY, CDR2 FYNNEI. As DNA, the CDR3 is TGTGCCAGCAGTCGACAGGGGGCCAACACTGAAGCTTTCTTT. It is translated as CASSRQGANTEAFF.

V and J are TRBV4-1 and TRBJ2-3; the match to TRBD2 covers 8 bases. The CDR3 is made up of 16 amino acids. Looked up from germline, CDR1 is MGHRA and CDR2 is YSYEKL. J gave up 1 base and V 1 base, and 4 bases lay outside the gene matches. CDR3: CASSQALAGGTDTQYF. CDR3 coding DNA: TGCGCCAGCAGCCAAGCTCTAGCGGGTGGCACAGATACGCAGTATTTT.

The V call is TRBV5-1, the J call TRBJ2-3; 7 bases line up with TRBD2. The CDR3 is made up of 18 amino acids. Germline lookup yields CDR1 SGHRS and CDR2 YFSETQ. The V and J ends lost 0 bases and 2 bases, in that order; junction bases with no gene match: 12. The CDR3 loop is CASSLAGGSYGVTDTQYF. Here the CDR3 DNA reads TGCGCCAGCAGCTTGGCCGGCGGGAGCTATGGGGTCACAGATACGCAGTATTTT.

The gene calls are TRBV5-1 and TRBJ1-1; D is ambiguous. With 4 bases removed from V and 4 bases from J, the gap between germline ends came to 11 bases. This CDR3 has 13 residues. In germline, CDR1 is SGHRS, CDR2 YFSETQ. The CDR3 here is CASSPVPSTEAFF. The CDR3 DNA sequence: TGCGCCAGCAGCCCTGTCCCGTCCACTGAAGCTTTCTTT.

The J gene is TRBJ1-1, the V gene TRBV11-2; D gene uncertain. Trimming removed 5 bases from V and 1 base from J, with 20 bases in between. From germline, CDR1 is SGHAT and CDR2 FQNNGV. The CDR3 totals 17 residues. This chain's CDR3 is CASSPWVARDGNTEAFF. The CDR3 DNA follows: TGTGCCAGCAGCCCCTGGGTTGCACGGGATGGGAACACTGAAGCTTTCTTT.

The chain has TRBV30 and TRBJ1-3; D gene uncertain. V was trimmed by 4 bases and J by 0 bases, leaving 4 bases between them. From germline, CDR1 is GTSNPN and CDR2 SVGIG (reference sequence). The CDR3 has 12 residues. CDR3 DNA sequence: TGTGCCTGGAAAGCCTCTGGAAACACCATATATTTT. As protein: CAWKASGNTIYF.

Notes on this clone: This sample also contains other DNA sequences that code for the same CDR3. V gene TRBV18 combines with J gene TRBJ2-1; 12 bases are a match to TRBD2. CDR1 and CDR2 (germline): KGHSH, LQKENI. V dropped 6 bases and J dropped 3; count of bases not matched to a gene: 3. This CDR3 has 15 amino acids. CDR3 loop: CASSLGLAGYNEQFF. The CDR3 DNA is TGTGCCAGCTCCCTGGGACTAGCGGGCTACAATGAGCAGTTCTTC.

The chain carries TRBV6-2 or TRBV6-3 and TRBJ2-1; weak D call: TRBD2 (5 bases). The CDR3 has 13 amino acids. The germline gives CDR1 MNHEY, CDR2 SVGEGT. V shed 2 bases and J shed 9 bases, with 11 bases lying between them. CDR3 in amino acids: CASSYPADSEQFF. The CDR3 nucleotides are TGTGCCAGCAGTTACCCCGCGGACTCTGAGCAGTTCTTC.

The rearrangement links TRBV7-2 to TRBJ2-6; D uncertain. The ends were cut back, 5 bases at V and 1 base at J, with 9 bases in the middle. Germline CDR1 SGHTA, CDR2 FQGNSA. This CDR3 is built from 15 residues. The CDR3 protein is CASSAQPSGANVLTF. In DNA form, the CDR3 reads TGTGCCAGCAGCGCACAACCGTCTGGGGCCAACGTCCTGACTTTC. The full variable domain, completed using reference TRBV7-2 and TRBJ2-6, is GAGVSQSPSNKVTEKGKDVELRCDPISGHTALYWYRQSLGQGLEFLIYFQGNSAPDKSGLPSDRFSAERTGGSVSTLTIQRTQQEDSAVYLCASSAQPSGANVLTFGAGSRLTVL.

The chain couples TRBV9 to TRBJ1-5; D is uncertain. Germline V gene data show CDR1 as SGDLS and CDR2 as YYNGEE. V was cut by 0 bases and J by 4 bases, with 5 bases left in between. The CDR3 is made up of 13 amino acids. CDR3: CASSVDLNQPQHF. The DNA of the CDR3 is TGTGCCAGCAGCGTAGATTTAAATCAGCCCCAGCATTTT.

The rearrangement joins TRBV7-9 to TRBJ2-1; D might be TRBD1 (6 bases). Germline V CDR1 and CDR2: SEHNR, FQNEAQ (reference sequence). Trimming took off 5 bases at V and 6 bases at J, with 17 bases between the two ends. This CDR3 contains 15 residues. CDR3 bases: TGTGCCAGCAGCGGAGCGACAGGTTTCTCCAATGAGCAGTTCTTC. This encodes CASSGATGFSNEQFF.

J is TRBJ1-1 and V is TRBV7-6; the D is unclear. Trimming took 2 bases from V and 3 from J, leaving 10 bases between them. The V gene's germline CDR1 is SGHVS and CDR2 FNYEAQ. The CDR3 runs to 14 residues. The CDR3 spells CASSLQGVDTEAFF. CDR3 bases: TGTGCCAGCAGCTTACAAGGAGTAGACACTGAAGCTTTCTTT.

The rearrangement links TRBV7-9 to TRBJ1-4, with 7 bases aligning to TRBD1. Per germline, CDR1 SEHNR and CDR2 FQNEAQ (reference sequence). CDR3 size: 17 residues. Trimming at V came to 4 bases and at J to 0 bases, leaving 8 bases not matched to a gene. The chain's CDR3 is CASSSRDSLATNEKLFF. The CDR3 DNA reads TGTGCCAGCAGCTCCCGGGACAGCCTAGCAACTAATGAAAAACTGTTTTTT. Drawing the rest from reference TRBV7-9 and TRBJ1-4, the complete variable domain is DTGVSQNPRHKITKRGQNVTFRCDPISEHNRLYWYRQTLGQGPEFLTYFQNEAQLEKSRLLSDRFSAERPKGSFSTLEIQRTEQGDSAMYLCASSSRDSLATNEKLFFGSGTQLSVL.

The chain combines TRBV7-2 with TRBJ2-3; a possible D gene is TRBD2 (5 bases). The germline V gene has CDR1 SGHTA and CDR2 FQGNSA. Trimming left V 5 bases short and J 7 bases short, with 19 bases between. This CDR3 spans 15 amino acids. CDR3 nucleotide sequence: TGTGCCAGCAGCGCCGATAGCGTAAGGATCCATACGCAGTATTTT. It is translated as CASSADSVRIHTQYF. Looking up the rest from reference TRBV7-2 and TRBJ2-3 gives the full variable domain: GAGVSQSPSNKVTEKGKDVELRCDPISGHTALYWYRQSLGQGLEFLIYFQGNSAPDKSGLPSDRFSAERTGGSVSTLTIQRTQQEDSAVYLCASSADSVRIHTQYFGPGTRLTVL.

This chain joins TRBV19 and TRBJ1-1, with D tentatively TRBD1 (6 bases). The CDR3 extends over 14 amino acids. Between the trimmed V and J ends, which lost 5 bases and 0 bases, there was a span of 10 bases. In germline, CDR1 is LNHDA, CDR2 SQIVND (reference sequence). CDR3: CASSYTGMNTEAFF. The CDR3 coding sequence is TGTGCCAGTAGTTACACAGGGATGAACACTGAAGCTTTCTTT.

In its sample, this clone was seen once. CDR3 sequence: CASSQRSVWTSGRNSYNEQFF. The CDR3 DNA sequence: TGTGCCAGCAGCCAACGATCTGTATGGACTAGCGGGAGGAACTCCTACAATGAGCAGTTCTTC. This chain uses TRBV3-1 (or the pseudogene TRBV3-2) with TRBJ2-1; 14 nucleotides match TRBD2. The CDR3 has 21 residues. The V and J ends lost 2 bases and 0 bases, in that order; junction bases with no gene match: 12. Germline CDR1 reads LGHDT; CDR2 reads YNNKEL (reference sequence).

This chain links TRBV2 with TRBJ2-3; D may be TRBD1 (5 bases). With 2 bases removed from V and 0 bases from J, the gap between germline ends came to 12 bases. Germline CDR1 is SNHLY and CDR2 is FYNNEI. This CDR3 region has 16 residues. CDR3 DNA sequence: TGTGCCAGCAGTGAACTACCCCAGGGTAGCACAGATACGCAGTATTTT. Translating gives CASSELPQGSTDTQYF.